This T cell receptor (beta chain) was captured in a study of blood T cell repertoires in COVID-19. Per the authors' pipeline: Reference gene primer amplification gave nucleated cell count estimates. Sequencing was performed with immunoSEQ multiplex PCR; in TCRdb, only in-frame clones are kept and a portion is missing. For V, J and clone size, that table is used; D and trimming come from the DNA. The table lists about 270,000 clones, about nine tenths of them singletons. The CDR3 is 12 residues long. Germline loops: CDR1 MRHNA, CDR2 SNTAGT. Trimming cost V 3 bases and J 8 bases, with 10 bases left between them. Assignments of participants to cohorts depended upon their own reported clinical history.

The V gene is TRBV6-4, the J gene TRBJ1-2; D is undetermined. Sequencing used PBMCs or T cells enriched from blood (not recorded which). The sequence was collected from a young man who had recovered from COVID-19. In DNA form, the CDR3 reads TGTGCCAGCAGTGAATCCGGGTACGGCTACACCTTC. As protein: CASSESGYGYTF.